The source of this TCR beta chain is a study of low-dose radiotherapy and immunotherapy resistance in tumors. TRAV- and TRBV-specific primers were used for first-strand cDNA, which covered alpha and beta chains. TCRs were amplified for approximately 22 PCR cycles with a constant-region primer and V-primer adapter. Using its own MiXCR run on the reads, TCRdb lists one record per CDR3 protein. This sample has tens of thousands of distinct CDR3 sequences, with 15% to 20% found just once. Described time point: before trial treatment. Germline V gene lookup returns CDR1 MRHNA and CDR2 SNTAGT. CDR3 length: 13 residues. V shed 2 bases and J shed 8 bases, with 11 bases lying between them. This clonotype was observed at least ten times.

This sequence joins TRBV6-4 and TRBJ2-3; possible D gene TRBD2, 5 bases. This specimen was PBMCs, taken before treatment. The source is a male donor with prostate cancer. CDR3 protein: CASSDPLGGTQYF. CDR3 bases: TGTGCCAGCAGTGACCCACTAGGAGGTACGCAGTATTTT.